This T cell receptor beta chain was sequenced in a study of OX40 agonist ivuxolimab in advanced cancers. Study-wide results and caveats: Averaging showed that CD8+ T cells had more expanded clones than CD4+ did. It was not determined which antigens were specifically recognized by the peripheral T cells that had undergone clonal expansion.

The repertoire was sequenced with immunoSEQ multiplex PCR; TCRdb's copy has only in-frame clones and lacks some. The sample contains around 21,000 clones, about 84% of which appear only once. Turning to this clone: Its specificity is not known.

The CDR3 is made up of 13 amino acids. CDR1 is SGHDT and CDR2 is YYEEEE in the germline V gene. V was trimmed by 0 bases and J by 5 bases, leaving 9 bases between them. Autoimmune disease history or systemic immunosuppression led to patient exclusion. Sequenced here: CD4+ or CD8+ T cells sorted from blood, sampled in a trial of the OX40 agonist ivuxolimab. This receptor was obtained from an adult with an advanced solid tumor such as melanoma, head and neck, liver or kidney cancer. The genes are TRBV5-6 and TRBJ2-7; D is unresolved. The CDR3 DNA is TGTGCCAGCAGCTTGGCAGGTTGGGACGAGCAGTACTTC. It is translated as CASSLAGWDEQYF.